The subject of this entry is one T cell receptor beta chain. The antigen is not known. Here immunoSEQ multiplex PCR was the method, and the copy in TCRdb shows in-frame clones only, minus some. The sample includes some 140,000 clones, about 90% of them seen just once. The CDR3 has 15 amino acids. From germline, CDR1 is SGDLS and CDR2 YYNGEE. V shed 0 bases and J shed 6 bases, with 13 bases lying between them. This specimen comes from a study of T cell responses to AZD1222 COVID-19 vaccine. Findings and limits, study-wide: Distributed over spike, vaccine-associated CD4 TCRs predominated at 160-218 and 743-854.

The sequence derives from an adult in good health. The J gene is TRBJ1-5, the V gene TRBV9; TRBD1 might be the D (5 bases). The starting material was peripheral blood, obtained on day 0 of AZD1222 vaccination. The CDR3 protein is CASSVEGRGVQPQHF. The CDR3 region has the DNA TGTGCCAGCAGCGTAGAGGGGCGCGGGGTTCAGCCCCAGCATTTT. The complete variable domain, with remaining parts taken from reference TRBV9 and TRBJ1-5, reads DSGVTQTPKHLITATGQRVTLRCSPRSGDLSVYWYQQSLDQGLQFLIQYYNGEERAKGNILERFSAQQFPDLHSELNLSSLELGDSALYFCASSVEGRGVQPQHFGDGTRLSIL.